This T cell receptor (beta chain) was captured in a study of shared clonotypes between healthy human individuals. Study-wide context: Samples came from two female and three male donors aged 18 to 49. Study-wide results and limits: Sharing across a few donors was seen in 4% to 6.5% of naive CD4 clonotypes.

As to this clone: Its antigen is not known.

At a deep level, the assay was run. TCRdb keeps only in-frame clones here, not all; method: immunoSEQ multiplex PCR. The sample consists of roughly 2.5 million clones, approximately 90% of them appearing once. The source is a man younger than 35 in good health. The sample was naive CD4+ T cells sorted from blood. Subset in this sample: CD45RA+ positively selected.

The CDR3, as DNA: TGTGCCAGCAGCGCCCAGACTAGCGGACTGGGCGAGCAGTACTTC. Translated, it gives CASSAQTSGLGEQYF. The chain combines TRBV7-2 with TRBJ2-7; TRBD2 matches 9 bases. Germline assignment: CDR1 SGHTA and CDR2 FQGNSA. The CDR3 extends over 15 amino acids. Germline trimming cut 5 bases from V and 6 bases from J; bases unmatched to any gene: 11.